This T cell receptor beta chain was retrieved from a study of cytomegalovirus exposure and HLA in healthy donors. Findings and limits, study-wide: Being indistinguishable, some V segments were excluded, TRBV6-2 and TRBV6-3 among them. Among TCR beta chains, those listed as cytomegalovirus-associated numbered fewer than 200.

60 Vbeta and 13 Jbeta primers were used in PCR. Some clones are missing from TCRdb's copy, which holds only in-frame ones; the method was immunoSEQ multiplex PCR. Its table records approximately 140,000 clones. A remark on this clone: Antigen specificity is unknown.

The CDR3 consists of 15 residues. The germline CDR1 and CDR2 sequences are MNHNS and SASEGT. Trimming removed 2 bases at V and 1 base at J, with 11 bases between. The receptor comes from a woman aged 18-29 years in good health and CMV-seronegative. Input material: PBMCs. The chain carries TRBV6-1 and TRBJ2-5, with D maybe TRBD2 (5 bases). CDR3 sequence (DNA): TGTGCCAGCAGTGAAACGGGGATCAGCCAAGAGACCCAGTACTTC. Translating gives CASSETGISQETQYF.